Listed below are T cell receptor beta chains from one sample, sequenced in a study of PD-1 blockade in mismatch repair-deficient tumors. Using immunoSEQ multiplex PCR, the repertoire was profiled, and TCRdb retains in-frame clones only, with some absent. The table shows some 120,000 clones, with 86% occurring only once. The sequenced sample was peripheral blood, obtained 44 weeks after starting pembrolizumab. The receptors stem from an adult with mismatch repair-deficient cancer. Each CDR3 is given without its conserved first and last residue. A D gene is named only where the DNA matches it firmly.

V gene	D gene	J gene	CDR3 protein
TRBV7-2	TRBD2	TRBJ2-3	ASRSTSGSSTDTQY
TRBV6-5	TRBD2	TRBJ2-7	ASSGRLAFAYEQY
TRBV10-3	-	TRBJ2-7	AISEVAGRRSAYAYEQY
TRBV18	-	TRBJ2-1	ASSPQGVRYNEQF
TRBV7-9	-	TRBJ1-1	ASSSQGQGTEAF
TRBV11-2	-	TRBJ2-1	ASSTRHGQDEQF
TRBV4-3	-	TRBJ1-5	ASSQDRVRRYQPQH
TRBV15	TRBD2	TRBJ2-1	AAGGGGSGLSSYNEQF
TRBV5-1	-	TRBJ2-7	ASSFGGESSYEQY
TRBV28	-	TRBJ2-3	ALDRLAPGDTQY
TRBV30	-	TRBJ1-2	AWSSPGVHYGYT
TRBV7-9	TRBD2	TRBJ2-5	ASSFSGEETQY
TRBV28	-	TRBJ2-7	ASTSTGVGSYEQY
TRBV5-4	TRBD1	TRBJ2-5	ASSLGGTGEETQY
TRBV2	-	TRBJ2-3	ASSEAGGGGTDTQY
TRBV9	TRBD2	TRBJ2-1	ASSVALAEGEQF
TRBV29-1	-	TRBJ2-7	SVGDLTYYEQY
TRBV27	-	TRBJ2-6	ASIGFTSGANVLT
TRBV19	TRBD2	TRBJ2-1	ASTSPKRLAGGSEQF
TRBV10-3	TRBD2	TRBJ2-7	AIRTSVSYEQY
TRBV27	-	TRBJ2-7	ASSIAGTGYYEQY
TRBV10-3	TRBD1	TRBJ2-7	AISEATLRDRGREQY
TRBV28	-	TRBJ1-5	ASSTEGLNQPQH
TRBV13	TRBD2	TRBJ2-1	ASSWAGTSGSYEQF
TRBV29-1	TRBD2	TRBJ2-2	SVETSGWTGELF
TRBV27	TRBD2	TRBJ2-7	ASSPSIGGRAYEQY
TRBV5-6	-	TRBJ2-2	ASSRGHRVTGELF
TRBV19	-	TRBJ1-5	ASSRGGNQPQH
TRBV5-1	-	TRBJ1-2	ASSWGVGYGYT
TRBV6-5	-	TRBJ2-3	ASRYPGGHTQY
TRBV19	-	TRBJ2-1	ASSIIGSLNEQF
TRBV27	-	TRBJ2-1	ASSLSGADNEQF
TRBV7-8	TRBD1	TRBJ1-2	ASSFEAGTGETNYGYT